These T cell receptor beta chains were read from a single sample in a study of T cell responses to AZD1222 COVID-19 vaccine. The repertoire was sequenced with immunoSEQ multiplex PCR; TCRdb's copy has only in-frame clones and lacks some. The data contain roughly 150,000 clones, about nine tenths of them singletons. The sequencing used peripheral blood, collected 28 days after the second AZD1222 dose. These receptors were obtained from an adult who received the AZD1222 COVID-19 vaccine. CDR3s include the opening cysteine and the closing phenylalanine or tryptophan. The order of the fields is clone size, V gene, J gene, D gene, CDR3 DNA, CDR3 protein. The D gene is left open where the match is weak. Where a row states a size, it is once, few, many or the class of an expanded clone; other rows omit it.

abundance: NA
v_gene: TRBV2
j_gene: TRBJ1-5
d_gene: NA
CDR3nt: TGTGCCAGCAGTGGGGATCAGTATAGCAATCAGCCCCAGCATTTT
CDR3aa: CASSGDQYSNQPQHF

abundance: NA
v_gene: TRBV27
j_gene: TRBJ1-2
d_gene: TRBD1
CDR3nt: TGTGCCAGCAGTTCGACAGGGGTCGGGTATGGCTACACCTTC
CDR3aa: CASSSTGVGYGYTF

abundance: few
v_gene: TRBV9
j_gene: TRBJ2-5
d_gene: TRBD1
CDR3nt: TGTGCCAGCAGCGCTCAGGGGGCTGTCGACGAGACCCAGTACTTC
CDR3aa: CASSAQGAVDETQYF

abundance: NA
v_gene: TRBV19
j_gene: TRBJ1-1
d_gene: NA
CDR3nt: TGTGCCAGTAGTATCGGAGGGACGGGCACTGAAGCTTTCTTT
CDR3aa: CASSIGGTGTEAFF

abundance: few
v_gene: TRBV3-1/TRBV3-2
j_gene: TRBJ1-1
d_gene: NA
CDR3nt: TGTGCCAGCAGCCAAGATGTGAGGCAGGGGTTAATCTTT
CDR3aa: CASSQDVRQGLIF

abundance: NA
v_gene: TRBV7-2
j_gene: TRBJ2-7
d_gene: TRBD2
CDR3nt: TGTGCCAGCAGCTTGTTCTCCGGGGGGGAGGACGAGCAGTACTTC
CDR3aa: CASSLFSGGEDEQYF

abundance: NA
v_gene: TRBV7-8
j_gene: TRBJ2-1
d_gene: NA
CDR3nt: TGTGCCAGCAGCTCCCTTGTCGCGGGCTATGAGCAGTTCTTC
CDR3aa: CASSSLVAGYEQFF

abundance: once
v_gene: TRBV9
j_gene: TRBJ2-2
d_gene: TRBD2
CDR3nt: TGTGCCAGCAGCGTCGGGGGGGCGAACACCGGGGAGCTGTTTTTT
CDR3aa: CASSVGGANTGELFF

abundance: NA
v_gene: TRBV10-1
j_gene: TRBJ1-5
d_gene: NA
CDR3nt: TGCGCCAGCAGTGAAGGCAGCAATCAGCCCCAGCATTTT
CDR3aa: CASSEGSNQPQHF

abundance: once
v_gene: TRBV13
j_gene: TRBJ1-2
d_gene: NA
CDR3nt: TGTGCCAGCAGCTTAGAATTCGAGGAGGGACCCGAGGGAGGCTACACCTTC
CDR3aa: CASSLEFEEGPEGGYTF

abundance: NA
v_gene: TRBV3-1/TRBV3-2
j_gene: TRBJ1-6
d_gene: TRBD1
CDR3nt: TGTGCCAGCAGCCAGGGACAGGGGAATTCACCCCTCCACTTT
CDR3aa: CASSQGQGNSPLHF

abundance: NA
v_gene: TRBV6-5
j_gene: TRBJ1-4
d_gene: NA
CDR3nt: TGTGCCAGCAGTTACTCGAAATCGGCATCGGGGGCGAAACTGTTTTTT
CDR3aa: CASSYSKSASGAKLFF

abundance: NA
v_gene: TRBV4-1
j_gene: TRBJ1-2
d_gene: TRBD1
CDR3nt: TGCGCCAGCAGCCAAGATGGAGGGACAGGGTACCTAAACTATGGCTACACCTTC
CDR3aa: CASSQDGGTGYLNYGYTF

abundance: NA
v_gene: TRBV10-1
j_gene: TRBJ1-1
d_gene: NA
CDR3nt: TGCGCCAGCAGTGTCAGGGGAGGGAGTGAAGCTTTCTTT
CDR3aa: CASSVRGGSEAFF

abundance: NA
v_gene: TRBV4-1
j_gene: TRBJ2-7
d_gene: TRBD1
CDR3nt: TGCGCCAGCAGCAACCGGACAGGTAGTAACTACGAGCAGTACTTC
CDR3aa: CASSNRTGSNYEQYF

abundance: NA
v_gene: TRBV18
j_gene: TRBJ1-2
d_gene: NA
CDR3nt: TGTGCCAGCTCACCAGCAGGGTCGGCTAACTATGGCTACACCTTC
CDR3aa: CASSPAGSANYGYTF

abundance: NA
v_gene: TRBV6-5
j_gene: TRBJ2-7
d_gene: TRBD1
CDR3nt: TGTGCCAGCAGGGGGGACAGTAAGGGTCTCGAGCAGTACTTC
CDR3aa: CASRGDSKGLEQYF

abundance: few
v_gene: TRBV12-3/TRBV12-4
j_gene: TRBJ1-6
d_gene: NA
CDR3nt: TGTGCCAGCACCGGACGGATTAATTCACCCCTCCACTTT
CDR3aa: CASTGRINSPLHF

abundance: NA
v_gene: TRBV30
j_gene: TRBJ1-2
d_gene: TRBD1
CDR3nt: TGTGCCTGGAGCCGGGGACAGGGAGAAAATGGCTACACCTTC
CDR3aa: CAWSRGQGENGYTF

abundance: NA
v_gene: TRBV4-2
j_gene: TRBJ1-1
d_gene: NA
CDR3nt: TGTGCCAGCACCGTCAGAGGTCGGAACACTGAAGCTTTCTTT
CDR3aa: CASTVRGRNTEAFF

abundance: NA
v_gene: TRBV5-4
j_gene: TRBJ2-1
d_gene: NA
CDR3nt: TGTGCCAGCAGCTTCCGGGGTGAGCAGTTCTTC
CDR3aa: CASSFRGEQFF

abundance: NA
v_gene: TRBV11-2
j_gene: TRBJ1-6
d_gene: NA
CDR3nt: TGTGCCAGCAGCTTAACTCGAGACGTCAATTCACCCCTCCACTTT
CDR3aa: CASSLTRDVNSPLHF

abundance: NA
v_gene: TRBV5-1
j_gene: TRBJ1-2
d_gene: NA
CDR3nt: TGCGCCAGCAGCTTTTCGGATAGCTATGGCTACACCTTC
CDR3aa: CASSFSDSYGYTF

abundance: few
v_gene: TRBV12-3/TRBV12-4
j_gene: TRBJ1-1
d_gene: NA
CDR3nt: TGTGCCAGCAGGACCTACTCAGGGGAGAAAGCTTTCTTT
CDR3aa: CASRTYSGEKAFF

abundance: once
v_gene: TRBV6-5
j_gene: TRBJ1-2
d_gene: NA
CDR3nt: TGTGCCAGCAGTTTGTACTATGGCTACACCTTC
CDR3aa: CASSLYYGYTF

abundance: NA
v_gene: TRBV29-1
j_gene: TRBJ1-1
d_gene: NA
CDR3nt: TGCAGCGTTGTTTGGGTTATAAACACTGAAGCTTTCTTT
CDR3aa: CSVVWVINTEAFF

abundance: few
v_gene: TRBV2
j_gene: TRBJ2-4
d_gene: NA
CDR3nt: TGTGCCAGCAGCCAGGTGGCGTCAGGGGGGTCCAAAAACATTCAGTACTTC
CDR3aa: CASSQVASGGSKNIQYF

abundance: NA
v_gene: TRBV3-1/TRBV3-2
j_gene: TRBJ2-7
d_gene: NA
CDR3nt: TGTGCCAGCAGCCAAGGGGACACGTCGCGGGAGCAGTACTTC
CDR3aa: CASSQGDTSREQYF

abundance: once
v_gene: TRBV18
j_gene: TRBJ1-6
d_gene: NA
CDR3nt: TGTGCCAGCTCGTTAGAAACCTATAATTCACCCCTCCACTTT
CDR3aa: CASSLETYNSPLHF

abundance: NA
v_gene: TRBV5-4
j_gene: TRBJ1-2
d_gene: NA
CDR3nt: TGTGCCAGCAGCCCTAGGACATCGAACTATGGCTACACCTTC
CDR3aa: CASSPRTSNYGYTF

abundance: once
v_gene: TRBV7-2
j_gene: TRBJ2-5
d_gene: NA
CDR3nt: TGTGCCAGCAGCCACGGGGGGCGGGGAGAGACCCAGTACTTC
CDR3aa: CASSHGGRGETQYF

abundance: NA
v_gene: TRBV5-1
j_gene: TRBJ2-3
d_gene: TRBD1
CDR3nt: TGCGCCAGCAGCCTCGAGGACAGGGGGAGCACAGATACGCAGTATTTT
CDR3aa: CASSLEDRGSTDTQYF

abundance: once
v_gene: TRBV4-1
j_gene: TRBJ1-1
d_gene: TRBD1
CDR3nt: TGCGCCAGCAGCCAGGAACAGGGGGCGAACACTGAAGCTTTCTTT
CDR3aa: CASSQEQGANTEAFF

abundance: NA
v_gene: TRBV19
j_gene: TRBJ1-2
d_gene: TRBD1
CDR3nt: TGTGCCAGTAGTATTCGGACAGGGGGCAACTATGGCTACACCTTC
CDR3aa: CASSIRTGGNYGYTF

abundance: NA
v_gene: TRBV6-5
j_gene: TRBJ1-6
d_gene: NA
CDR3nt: TGTGCCAGCAGTTACGGAGACACCCTAAGGCCCCTCCACTTT
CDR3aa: CASSYGDTLRPLHF

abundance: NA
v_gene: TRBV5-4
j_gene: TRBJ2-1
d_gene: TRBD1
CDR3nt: TGTGCCAGCAGCTTTCGACAGGGGGTACCAACCTACAATGAGCAGTTCTTC
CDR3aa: CASSFRQGVPTYNEQFF

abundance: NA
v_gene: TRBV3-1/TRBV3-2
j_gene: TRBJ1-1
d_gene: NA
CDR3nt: TGTGCCAGCAGCCAAGTTCAGGGGAGGACTGAAGCTTTCTTT
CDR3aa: CASSQVQGRTEAFF

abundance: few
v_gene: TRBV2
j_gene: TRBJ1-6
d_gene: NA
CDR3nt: TGTGCCAGCAAATCAGGGGATTGGATGGGTTCACCCCTCCACTTT
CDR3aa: CASKSGDWMGSPLHF

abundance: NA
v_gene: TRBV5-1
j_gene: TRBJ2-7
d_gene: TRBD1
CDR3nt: TGCGCCAGCAAGCAGACAGGGGTCTCCTACGAGCAGTACTTC
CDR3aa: CASKQTGVSYEQYF

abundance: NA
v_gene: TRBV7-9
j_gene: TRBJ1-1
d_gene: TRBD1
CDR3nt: TGTGCCAGCAGCTTAGGGCCGGGACAGGGGACTGAAGCTTTCTTT
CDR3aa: CASSLGPGQGTEAFF

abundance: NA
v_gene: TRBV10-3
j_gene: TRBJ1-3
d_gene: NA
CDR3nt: TGTGCCATCAGTGAGCTTTCACCAAGCTCTGGAAACACCATATATTTT
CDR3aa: CAISELSPSSGNTIYF

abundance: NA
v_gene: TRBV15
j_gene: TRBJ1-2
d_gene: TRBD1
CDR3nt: TGTGCCACCAGCAACAGGACAGGGCGGAATGGCTACACCTTC
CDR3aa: CATSNRTGRNGYTF

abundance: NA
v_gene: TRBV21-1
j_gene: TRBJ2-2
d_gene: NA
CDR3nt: TGTGCCAGCGGTTCTAGGGAGCGGGAGAACACCGGGGAGCTGTTTTTT
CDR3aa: CASGSRERENTGELFF

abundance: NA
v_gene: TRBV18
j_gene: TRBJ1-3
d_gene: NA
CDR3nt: TGTGCCAGCTCACCACCTACACGGGACACCATATATTTT
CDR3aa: CASSPPTRDTIYF

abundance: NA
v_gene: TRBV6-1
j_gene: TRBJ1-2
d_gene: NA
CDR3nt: TGTGCCAGCAGTGAATGGGCGCAGCCCAATAACTATGGCTACACCTTC
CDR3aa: CASSEWAQPNNYGYTF

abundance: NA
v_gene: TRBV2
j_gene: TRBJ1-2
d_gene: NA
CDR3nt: TGTGCCAGCAGGCAGTTCCCAGCGGGAGGGCGTGAAACTTATGGCTACACCTTC
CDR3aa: CASRQFPAGGRETYGYTF

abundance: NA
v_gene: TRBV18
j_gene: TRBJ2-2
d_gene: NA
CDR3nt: TGTGCCAGCCGAATCGGTGGAGGGGTGAGGACCGGGGAGCTGTTTTTT
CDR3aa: CASRIGGGVRTGELFF

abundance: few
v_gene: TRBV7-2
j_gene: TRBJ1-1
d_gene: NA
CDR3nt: TGTGCCAGCAGCTTCACAGGGTCTACTGAAGCTTTCTTT
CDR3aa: CASSFTGSTEAFF

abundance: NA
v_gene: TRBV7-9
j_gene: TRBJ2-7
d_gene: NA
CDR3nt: TGTGCCAGCAGCATCCCGACAGGACCCTCCTACGAGCAGTACTTC
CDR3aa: CASSIPTGPSYEQYF

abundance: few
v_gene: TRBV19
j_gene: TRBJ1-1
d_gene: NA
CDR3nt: TGTGCCAGTACCCCCAGGGTTTACGCTGAAGCTTTCTTT
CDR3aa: CASTPRVYAEAFF

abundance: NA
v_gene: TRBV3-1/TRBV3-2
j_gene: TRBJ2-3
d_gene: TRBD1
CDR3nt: TGTGCCAGCAGCCTTCGGACAGGGGCAGATACGCAGTATTTT
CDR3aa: CASSLRTGADTQYF

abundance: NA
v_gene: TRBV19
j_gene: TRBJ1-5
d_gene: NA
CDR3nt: TGTGCCAGTAGTATTAATGGGAATAGCAATCAGCCCCAGCATTTT
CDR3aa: CASSINGNSNQPQHF

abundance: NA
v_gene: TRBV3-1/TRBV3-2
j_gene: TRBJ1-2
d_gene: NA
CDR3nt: TGTGCCAGCAGCCAAGGGCGGATGAACTATGGCTACACCTTC
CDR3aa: CASSQGRMNYGYTF

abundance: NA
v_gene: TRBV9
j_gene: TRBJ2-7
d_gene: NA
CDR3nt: TGTGCCAGCAGCGTAGATGTTTTCAGAGAGCAGTACTTC
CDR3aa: CASSVDVFREQYF

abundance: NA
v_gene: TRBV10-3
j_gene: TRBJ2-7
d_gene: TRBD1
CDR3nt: TGTGCCATCAGAGATACGGACAGGTCCTACGAGCAGTACTTC
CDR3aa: CAIRDTDRSYEQYF

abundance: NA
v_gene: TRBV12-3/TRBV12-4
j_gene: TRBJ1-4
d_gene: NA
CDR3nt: TGTGCCAGCAGCGATCGGCAGGAAAAACTGTTTTTT
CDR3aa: CASSDRQEKLFF

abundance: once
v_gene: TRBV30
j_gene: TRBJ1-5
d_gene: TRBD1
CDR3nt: TGTGCCTGGTCGACAGGGAGCAATCAGCCCCAGCATTTT
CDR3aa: CAWSTGSNQPQHF

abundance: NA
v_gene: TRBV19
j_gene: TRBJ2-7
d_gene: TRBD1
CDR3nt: TGTGCCAGTAGTACTGACAGGGGCTACGAGCAGTACTTC
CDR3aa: CASSTDRGYEQYF

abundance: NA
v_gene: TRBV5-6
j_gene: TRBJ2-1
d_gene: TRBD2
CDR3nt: TGTGCCAGCAGCAAACCCCGTACTAGCGGCGGTTACAATGAGCAGTTCTTC
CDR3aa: CASSKPRTSGGYNEQFF

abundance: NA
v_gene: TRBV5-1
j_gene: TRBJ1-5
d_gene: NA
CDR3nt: TGCGCCAGCAGACAGGGCCCCAATCAGCCCCAGCATTTT
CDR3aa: CASRQGPNQPQHF